This T cell receptor beta chain was profiled in a study of identical twins. Comments on this clonotype: Its antigen is not known.

General observations from the study: There was an excess of low generation probability in the out-of-frame alpha sequences that twins shared.

Each CDR3 protein is one row after TCRdb ran MiXCR on the 5' RACE reads. The sample holds 500,000 to 550,000 distinct CDR3 sequences; about 20% are singletons and the top ten take about 0.93%. There are 14 residues in the CDR3. Germline V lookup: CDR1 MNHNS, CDR2 SASEGT. Trimming pared 5 bases from V and 7 bases from J, leaving 17 bases between. The data also belong to a second study, concerning T cells expressing NK-cell markers.

This chain connects TRBV6-1 to TRBJ2-5, with D uncertain. Sequencing input: CD4+ T cells sorted from blood. The origin of this receptor is a woman between 18 and 30 years old in good health. The CDR3 region has the DNA TGTGCCAGCAGTCCATCCTACTCGGGCGGGACCCAGTACTTC. Translation gives CASSPSYSGGTQYF.